This T cell receptor (beta chain) emerged from a study of CD8 T cells in Susac syndrome. Trimming at V came to 7 bases and at J to 6 bases, leaving 4 bases not matched to a gene. CDR1 and CDR2 from the germline V gene are MNHEY and SVGAGI. This CDR3 comprises 13 residues. Reverse transcription of roughly 0.45 to 1 ug RNA was performed with random hexamers. With immunoSEQ multiplex PCR, TCR beta CDR3 was amplified across 54 Vbeta and 13 Jbeta. Each CDR3 protein is one row after TCRdb ran MiXCR on the immunoSEQ multiplex PCR reads. The data contain some 110,000 distinct CDR3 sequences, approximately 93% of them singletons. The patients who served as multiple sclerosis controls were treatment-naive and had stable or active relapsing-remitting disease that fulfilled the revised McDonald criteria.

The V and J genes are TRBV6-5 and TRBJ2-1, with 9 bases aligning to TRBD1. Sequencing was done on a sample of CD4+ T cells from PBMCs. This TCR came from a human donor with multiple sclerosis. CDR3 nucleotide sequence: TGTGCCAGCAAAAAGACAGGGGGCAATGAGCAGTTCTTC. It encodes CASKKTGGNEQFF.